Listed below are T cell receptor beta chains from one sample, sequenced in a study of blood T cell repertoires in COVID-19. Some clones are missing from TCRdb's copy, which holds only in-frame ones; the method was immunoSEQ multiplex PCR. The sample gives over 65,000 clones, around 87% of which show up once; roughly 1.1% is in the top ten. Material: peripheral blood. These receptor sequences come from a human donor in a cohort sampled during active COVID-19. The conserved cysteine and the conserved F or W are not part of the CDR3 here. D genes are given only for firm matches.

TRBD1,TRBJ2-7,TRBV6-1,ASSEQKDRGQRQY
TRBD2,TRBJ2-7,TRBV18,ASSPPGLAGYEQY
TRBD1,TRBJ2-7,TRBV5-1,ASSQGQGVSYEQY
-,TRBJ1-2,TRBV4-1,ASSQDRGTANYGYT
-,TRBJ1-3,TRBV6-5,ASSYGRGRENTIY
-,TRBJ1-3,TRBV19,ASSMGSSGNTIY
-,TRBJ2-3,TRBV30,AWSAGWADTQY
-,TRBJ1-1,TRBV2,ATHRDLNTEAF
TRBD2,TRBJ2-1,TRBV11-2,ASSKRGAGGPSSYNEQF
TRBD1,TRBJ1-2,TRBV19,ASSINRGNGGYT
-,TRBJ2-7,TRBV27,ASSFGTTFLGEQY
-,TRBJ2-2,TRBV19,ASSIIALNTGELF
TRBD2,TRBJ2-3,TRBV2,ASSLTGGRTDTQY
TRBD1,TRBJ2-7,TRBV6-5,ASPDRGFTYEQY
-,TRBJ2-6,TRBV5-1,ASSLVPRQESSGANVLT
TRBD2,TRBJ2-1,TRBV6-1,ASSERGLAGVGSYNEQF
TRBD1,TRBJ2-7,TRBV30,AWSGTGLSYEQY
-,TRBJ2-1,TRBV5-1,ASRIVSAAVPLNEQF
TRBD1,TRBJ2-1,TRBV9,ASSADRVEQF
-,TRBJ2-3,TRBV3-1/TRBV3-2,ASTGGALGDTQY
TRBD1,TRBJ2-7,TRBV7-2,ASSLSRGAQGASEQY
TRBD1,TRBJ2-7,TRBV5-6,ASRRTGDFKEY
TRBD2,TRBJ2-5,TRBV2,ASSERLAGTGGETQY
-,TRBJ1-1,TRBV6-5,ASRSIMNTEAF
-,TRBJ1-1,TRBV7-2,ASSSRPWEGGAF
TRBD2,TRBJ2-5,TRBV6-5,ASSSGTSGSQY
-,TRBJ2-1,TRBV7-3,ASSPHDSYNEQF
TRBD2,TRBJ2-2,TRBV10-3,AISEASGSAGELF
-,TRBJ2-4,TRBV28,ASRSQGNGAKNIQY
-,TRBJ2-3,TRBV27,ASSPTHRSGTDTQY
-,TRBJ2-2,TRBV3-1/TRBV3-2,ASTGSGTGELF
TRBD1,TRBJ2-7,TRBV15,ATSRDQGQVDYEQY
TRBD2,TRBJ2-1,TRBV19,ASSGQRTSGREGQF
-,TRBJ2-7,TRBV7-6,ASSLSQSGWHEQY
-,TRBJ2-5,TRBV18,ASSPRRESRETQY
TRBD1,TRBJ2-2,TRBV19,ASTPGQGIANTGELF
TRBD1,TRBJ1-2,TRBV2,ASRGQGLGGYT
-,TRBJ1-3,TRBV7-2,ASSLDGSGNTIY
TRBD1,TRBJ1-1,TRBV28,ASSHRPRGHGTEAF
TRBD2,TRBJ2-5,TRBV20-1,STVAGETQY
-,TRBJ1-5,TRBV18,ASSQGNQPQH
TRBD1,TRBJ2-2,TRBV11-2,ASNSGGTGELF
-,TRBJ1-1,TRBV7-9,ASSFKGGEDTEAF
TRBD1,TRBJ1-3,TRBV14,ASSQDGATGTRNTIY
-,TRBJ1-5,TRBV28,ASSLRQGSNQPQH
TRBD1,TRBJ1-4,TRBV27,ASTGQGYEKLF
TRBD2,TRBJ2-1,TRBV19,ASGGVAPKEQF
-,TRBJ1-2,TRBV7-2,ASSRVPPPTYGYT
TRBD2,TRBJ2-1,TRBV11-1,ASSLTAGGNNEQF
-,TRBJ1-1,TRBV7-9,ASSLRGANTEAF
TRBD2,TRBJ2-3,TRBV5-4,ASSLGAGFTDTQY
TRBD2,TRBJ2-1,TRBV11-3,ASSSRLAGGYNEQF
-,TRBJ2-1,TRBV14,ASSQELALANEQF
TRBD2,TRBJ2-1,TRBV5-8,ASSLVRTSREQF
-,TRBJ2-1,TRBV7-2,ASSSQGGYNEQF